This T cell receptor (beta chain) emerged from a study of siplizumab effects on memory and regulatory T cells. Study-wide points: Sequences below about 10^-5 frequency were poorly captured, and few alloreactive clones mapped to unstimulated subsets. Suppressive capability of dividing Tregs from siplizumab cultures went unverified.

Coculturing at 37°C lasted around six days for the mixed lymphocyte reaction cells. This clone was detected only once. What it binds is not known. Profiling relied on immunoSEQ multiplex PCR, and the TCRdb table lists in-frame clones only, not all of them. The sample records some 5,000 clones, 50% being singletons. The CDR3 is 14 amino acids. CDR1 MNHEY and CDR2 SMNVEV come from the germline V gene (reference sequence). The ends were cut back, 5 bases at V and 1 base at J, with 9 bases in the middle. The rearrangement joins TRBV27 to TRBJ1-5, with a tentative D call TRBD1 (5 bases). Material for sequencing was CFSE-low (dividing) CD8+ T cells sorted from an allogeneic mixed lymphocyte reaction. The TCR originated in a human donor in good health; the cells came from an allogeneic mixed lymphocyte reaction. Some clones in this sample may be carry-over from other donors' samples. The chain's CDR3 is CASSRQGSNQPQHF. The CDR3, as DNA: TGTGCCAGCAGTCGTCAGGGAAGCAATCAGCCCCAGCATTTT.